One TCR beta chain is described in this entry. What it binds is unknown. The germline CDR1 and CDR2 sequences are MGHRA and YSYEKL. Trimming took off 0 bases at V and 7 bases at J, with 0 bases between the two ends. The CDR3 consists of 11 residues. The entry originates in a study of OX40 agonist ivuxolimab in advanced cancers. Regarding the study as a whole: Dose levels from 0.1 to 3.0 mg/kg saw CD4+ and CD8+ blood T cells expand clonally by week 6. In a subset of nonresponders, normalized T-cell clonal expansion was also low.

TCRdb's copy holds only in-frame clones and misses some; the assay was immunoSEQ multiplex PCR. The profile shows 50,000 or so clones, approximately 81% of them singletons. The sample was CD4+ or CD8+ T cells sorted from blood, taken in a trial of the OX40 agonist ivuxolimab. The TCR comes from an adult with an advanced solid tumor such as melanoma, head and neck, liver or kidney cancer. This sequence joins TRBV4-1 and TRBJ2-2, with D hard to call. CDR3 in amino acids: CASSQDGELFF. As DNA, the CDR3 is TGCGCCAGCAGCCAAGACGGGGAGCTGTTTTTT.